What follows is one T cell receptor beta chain and its context. Its antigen is not yet known. Base qualities were left out, and no much larger clone turns up one base away. Participants in the prospective study were aged 18 to 89 years, lived in 20 to 30 United States geographic areas, and enrolled through a virtual design. Cohort assignment in the prospective study relied on participant-reported clinical history from a screening survey and a study questionnaire. Mobile phlebotomists in the prospective study collected whole blood, serum and a nasopharyngeal or oropharyngeal swab from every participant. Participants in the prospective study had the option to provide additional blood draws and questionnaires over a 2-month period. Before DNA extraction, prospective study blood samples were shipped either frozen or at room temperature. This entry belongs to a study of blood T cell repertoires in COVID-19 (dated by TCRdb to the early 2020s). Study-wide context: The collaborator samples originated in the United States, Italy and Spain and spanned the acute and convalescent phases of COVID-19. The material from the prospective study consisted of cDNA or gDNA derived from T cells, B-cell-depleted T cells, or PBMCs. A de-identified subject ID, COVID-19 status, age in years and sex were almost always included in the sample metadata. HLA class I and class II types, where available, came from metadata supplied by the sample provider rather than from assay-based typing. A freely available public database, intended as a resource for researchers studying the immune response to SARS-CoV-2, is where the repertoires were released. Deeply sampled blood TCRbeta repertoires from subjects exposed to, actively infected with, or recovered from COVID-19 were included in the dataset. Samples came from the ongoing ImmuneRACE study (first 160 participants) plus 1,254 subjects from 6 global collaborators.

Overall study results and their limits: Clinical and demographic metadata were provided uncurated, with the amount varying by source and participant.

CDR1 and CDR2 are read off the germline V gene as SGHRS and YFSETQ. There are 13 amino acids in the CDR3, from cysteine to phenylalanine inclusive. The CDR3 DNA has 39 bases and is translated from base 1. V is shortened by 6 bases, J by 6 bases, and the region joining them spans 12 bases. TCRbeta CDR3 regions were amplified from genomic DNA by means of the immunoSEQ Assay, a bias-controlled multiplex PCR. As for the authors' bioinformatics: Nucleated cell counts per sample were estimated from amplification of reference gene primers within the assay. Sequence reads were collapsed and filtered to measure the absolute abundance of every unique TCRbeta CDR3 rearrangement. For each sample, productive Simpson clonality was calculated as the square root of Simpson's diversity index over productive rearrangements. The immuneACCESS repertoire file appears here via TCRdb, limited to in-frame rearrangements. These files lack a portion of the clones; in checked studies, under half of the deficit traces to unresolved V genes, and the cause of the others is not known. V and J calls and clone size come straight from that table; D and trimming were deduced from the DNA. This sample holds some 140,000 clones; 80% to 85% were observed only once. The ten largest account for 5.5% of the sample.

The sample consisted of PBMCs or T cells enriched from blood (not recorded which). The chain was built from TRBV5-1 and TRBJ2-2; TRBD2 is perhaps the D gene, given 6 matching bases. This sequence originates from a man in his forties with acute COVID-19. Here is the DNA: TGCGCCAGCACCCCCGGGGGATCCGGGGAGCTGTTTTTT. This sequence encodes CASTPGGSGELFF.